A single T cell receptor (beta chain) is shown here with its context. No antigen is known for it. Time point specified: persistent/refractory GD, antithyroid drugs over 5 years with positive TRAb. The TCR library used RNA extracted from PBMCs. Each of the patients was recruited from an endocrinology department situated in Xi'an, China. These data are taken from a study of regulatory T cells in long-lasting Graves disease. Germline CDR1 is DFQATT and CDR2 is SNEGSKA (reference sequence). Trimming cost V 5 bases and J 5 bases; bases outside gene matches: 6. This CDR3 has 14 amino acids. To make TCR beta libraries, researchers used iRepertoire HTBI primers and Arm-PCR of CDR3 regions. TCRdb itself ran the multiplex PCR reads through MiXCR, one entry per CDR3 protein. The sample lists a few hundred thousand distinct CDR3 sequences; 23% were seen once. Findings and caveats of the study: With persistent disease, TRBV28, TRBJ1-2 and TRBJ2-5 were the favored segments. Only a small sample size was used, which may have cut accuracy.

The sequence was collected from a female donor with Graves disease. The sample in question was peripheral blood mononuclear cells (PBMCs), obtained when the disease was refractory, from a patient treated with antithyroid drugs. This chain links TRBV20-1 with TRBJ2-1; 10 bases align to TRBD2. The chain's CDR3 is CSAPALAGDNEQFF. The CDR3 DNA follows: TGCAGTGCTCCAGCCCTAGCGGGGGACAATGAGCAGTTCTTC.